This TCR beta chain comes out of a study of graft-versus-host responses after intestinal transplantation. Study-wide context: Once they had received anti-thymocyte globulin induction, all recipients took tacrolimus and steroids for approximately three years.

Concerning this clone: Its antigen is unknown.

This CDR3 contains 17 residues. After removal of 7 bases from V and 0 bases from J, the junction contained 12 bases not matched to a gene. Germline loops: CDR1 SGHRS, CDR2 YFSETQ. The repertoire was sequenced with immunoSEQ multiplex PCR; TCRdb's copy has only in-frame clones and lacks some. The sample includes 90,000 to 120,000 clones, roughly 87% of them seen just once. The chain couples TRBV5-1 to TRBJ2-2, with TRBD2 matching over 7 bases. Sample: unstimulated CD4+ T cells sorted from spleen or lymph node cells, taken before transplant. The sequence was collected from a human donor who was the organ donor for an intestinal transplant. CDR3 nucleotides: TGCGCCAGCTCTCAAATCGTACTAGCGACGAACACCGGGGAGCTGTTTTTT. The encoded protein is CASSQIVLATNTGELFF. Full variable domain (remainder filled in from reference TRBV5-1 and TRBJ2-2): KAGVTQTPRYLIKTRGQQVTLSCSPISGHRSVSWYQQTPGQGLQFLFEYFSETQRNKGNFPGRFSGRQFSNSRSEMNVSTLELGDSALYLCASSQIVLATNTGELFFGEGSRLTVL.